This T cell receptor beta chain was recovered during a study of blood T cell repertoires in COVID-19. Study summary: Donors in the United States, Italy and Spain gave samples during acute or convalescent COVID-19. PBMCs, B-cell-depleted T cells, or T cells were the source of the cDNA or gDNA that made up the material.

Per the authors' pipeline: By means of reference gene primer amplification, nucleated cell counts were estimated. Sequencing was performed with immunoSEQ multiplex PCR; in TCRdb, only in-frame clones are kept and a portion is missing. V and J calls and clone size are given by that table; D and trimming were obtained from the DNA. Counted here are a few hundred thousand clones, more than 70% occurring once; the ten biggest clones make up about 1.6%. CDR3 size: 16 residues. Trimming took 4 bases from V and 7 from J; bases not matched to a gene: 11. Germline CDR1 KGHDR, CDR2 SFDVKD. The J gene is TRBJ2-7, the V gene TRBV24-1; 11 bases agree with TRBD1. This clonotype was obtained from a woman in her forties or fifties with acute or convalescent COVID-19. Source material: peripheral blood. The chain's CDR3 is CATSDTGTGGLGEQYF. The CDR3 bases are TGTGCCACCAGTGACACCGGGACAGGGGGTTTGGGGGAGCAGTACTTC.